This T cell receptor beta chain was documented in a study of T cell repertoires in cytomegalovirus infection. Study-level information: Matching HLA type and CMV infection were both indicated by public TCR beta signatures. Study-wide results and limits: Clonotype analysis showed dominance of the ex vivo response by HLA-C-restricted CMV-specific TCR beta clonotypes.

TCRdb processed the reads anew with MiXCR; each CDR3 protein has one entry. This sample has about 470,000 distinct CDR3 sequences, with about 39% found just once. This clonotype occurred a few times. Antigen specificity is unknown. CDR1 and CDR2 from the germline V gene are KGHSH and LQKENI. The CDR3 sequence is 16 residues long. Deletions cut 0 bases from V and 2 bases from J, with 11 bases between. This receptor was identified in a human donor in good health (CMV status not recorded). Some clones in this sample may be carry-over from other donors' samples. The sequencing used cultured PBMCs, collected from culture after CMV antigen stimulation. The V call is TRBV18, the J call TRBJ1-5; possible D gene TRBD1, 5 bases. CDR3 nucleotide sequence: TGTGCCAGCTCACCACCGGGGGTTTTGGGCAATCAGCCCCAGCATTTT. Amino acids: CASSPPGVLGNQPQHF.